At least ten counts were recorded for the clone carrying this T cell receptor (beta chain). Its antigen is still unknown. These data belong to a study of T cell repertoires in cytomegalovirus infection. Study as a whole: Indicated by public TCR beta signatures were CMV infection and matching HLA type. Study observations and caveats: Accumulated public TCR beta family frequency recognized individuals carrying CMV together with the relevant HLA. The ex vivo response was dominated by HLA-C-restricted CMV-specific TCR beta clonotypes.

Germline-derived CDR1 and CDR2 are SGHNT and YYREEE (reference sequence). The CDR3 sequence is 13 residues long. V was shortened by 3 bases and J by 4 bases, with 10 bases between the two germline ends. Using its own MiXCR run on the reads, TCRdb lists one record per CDR3 protein. Here the sample spans tens of thousands of distinct CDR3 sequences, just under 4% being singletons. This clonotype originated in a human donor in good health (CMV status not recorded). Some clones in this sample may be carry-over from other donors' samples. The genes are TRBV5-4 and TRBJ1-2, with D perhaps matching TRBD1 (6 bases). Sequenced input: PBMCs. CDR3 DNA sequence: TGTGCCAGCAGCTCCGACAGGACCTATGGCTACACCTTC. Residues: CASSSDRTYGYTF.